Listed below are T cell receptor beta chains from one sample, sequenced in a study of shared clonotypes between healthy human individuals. Produced via immunoSEQ multiplex PCR; TCRdb's table is partial and in-frame only. The sample lists around 600,000 clones; more than 95% were seen once. Sequenced material: naive CD4+ T cells sorted from blood. The origin of the receptors is a woman aged 30 to 39 in good health. Both conserved end residues are part of each CDR3. Each record gives: clone size, J gene, D gene, V gene, CDR3 protein, CDR3 DNA. The D gene is left open where the match is weak. For some rows the clone size is stated as once, few or many, or as a class when expanded; others skip it.

size: NA; J: TRBJ2-1; D: TRBD2; V: TRBV10-3; CDR3: CAIAMGTRIGEQFF; DNA: TGTGCCATAGCAATGGGGACTAGGATTGGTGAGCAGTTCTTC
size: NA; J: TRBJ2-2; D: TRBD2; V: TRBV18; CDR3: CASPPAGAKYTGELFF; DNA: TGTGCCAGCCCCCCAGCGGGAGCAAAGTACACCGGGGAGCTGTTTTTT
size: NA; J: TRBJ1-4; D: NA; V: TRBV5-1; CDR3: CASSTTGPEKLFF; DNA: TGCGCCAGCAGCACGACTGGGCCTGAAAAACTGTTTTTT
size: few; J: TRBJ1-2; D: NA; V: TRBV27; CDR3: CASSPRSGAGYTF; DNA: TGTGCCAGCAGTCCTCGGTCAGGGGCTGGCTACACCTTC
size: NA; J: TRBJ2-1; D: NA; V: TRBV7-9; CDR3: CASSLRTGFNEQFF; DNA: TGTGCCAGCAGCTTAAGGACTGGATTCAATGAGCAGTTCTTC
size: NA; J: TRBJ1-2; D: NA; V: TRBV27; CDR3: CASSLRLPGDGYTF; DNA: TGTGCCAGCAGTCTTAGACTCCCAGGGGATGGCTACACCTTC
size: NA; J: TRBJ2-2; D: NA; V: TRBV5-5; CDR3: CASSLVGSNTGELFF; DNA: TGTGCCAGCAGCTTGGTGGGAAGTAACACCGGGGAGCTGTTTTTT
size: NA; J: TRBJ2-2; D: NA; V: TRBV28; CDR3: CASSSAASNTGELFF; DNA: TGTGCCAGCAGTTCCGCAGCCTCTAACACCGGGGAGCTGTTTTTT
size: NA; J: TRBJ1-2; D: NA; V: TRBV6-6; CDR3: CASTIDILNYGYTF; DNA: TGTGCCAGCACCATCGACATTCTCAACTATGGCTACACCTTC
size: NA; J: TRBJ2-2; D: NA; V: TRBV2; CDR3: CASSQGQNTGELFF; DNA: TGTGCCAGCAGTCAGGGTCAGAACACCGGGGAGCTGTTTTTT
size: NA; J: TRBJ1-1; D: NA; V: TRBV6-1; CDR3: CASSEEGAVTEAFF; DNA: TGTGCCAGCAGTGAGGAGGGCGCGGTTACTGAAGCTTTCTTT
size: NA; J: TRBJ2-3; D: TRBD2; V: TRBV2; CDR3: CASSELRTSGTRGNTQYF; DNA: TGTGCCAGCAGTGAATTGAGGACTAGCGGGACGAGGGGAAATACGCAGTATTTT
size: once; J: TRBJ1-1; D: NA; V: TRBV7-6; CDR3: CASSLYKNTEAFF; DNA: TGTGCCAGCAGCTTATACAAGAACACTGAAGCTTTCTTT
size: NA; J: TRBJ2-2; D: NA; V: TRBV5-6; CDR3: CASSWETVPGGELFF; DNA: TGTGCCAGCAGCTGGGAGACAGTGCCGGGCGGGGAGCTGTTTTTT
size: NA; J: TRBJ2-6; D: NA; V: TRBV4-1; CDR3: CASSQDMLTGPFSGANVLTF; DNA: TGCGCCAGCAGCCAAGATATGCTAACAGGGCCTTTCTCTGGGGCCAACGTCCTGACTTTC
size: NA; J: TRBJ2-7; D: TRBD2; V: TRBV7-9; CDR3: CASRRGFKTSGDSSYEQYF; DNA: TGTGCCAGCAGACGAGGTTTTAAGACTAGCGGGGATAGCTCCTACGAGCAGTACTTC
size: NA; J: TRBJ2-1; D: TRBD2; V: TRBV5-1; CDR3: CASSSTSGVYNEQFF; DNA: TGCGCCAGCAGCAGCACTAGCGGGGTCTACAATGAGCAGTTCTTC
size: NA; J: TRBJ1-3; D: TRBD1; V: TRBV7-9; CDR3: CASSDRGTIYF; DNA: TGTGCCAGCAGCGACAGGGGAACCATATATTTT
size: NA; J: TRBJ1-2; D: TRBD1; V: TRBV18; CDR3: CASSPTAGQSSNGYTF; DNA: TGTGCCAGCTCACCGACTGCGGGACAGTCGAGCAATGGCTACACCTTC
size: NA; J: TRBJ1-5; D: NA; V: TRBV6-1; CDR3: CASSEPRRAQPQHF; DNA: TGTGCCAGCAGTGAACCCCGCAGGGCACAGCCCCAGCATTTT
size: few; J: TRBJ1-1; D: NA; V: TRBV5-5; CDR3: CASSLRVGTEAFF; DNA: TGTGCCAGCAGCCTTAGGGTGGGCACTGAAGCTTTCTTT
size: NA; J: TRBJ1-3; D: NA; V: TRBV7-9; CDR3: CASSHAQGYTIYF; DNA: TGTGCCAGCAGCCACGCCCAGGGGTACACCATATATTTT
size: NA; J: TRBJ1-1; D: NA; V: TRBV6-5; CDR3: CASRAPTRQAFF; DNA: TGTGCCAGCAGGGCCCCGACGAGGCAAGCTTTCTTT
size: NA; J: TRBJ1-5; D: NA; V: TRBV6-5; CDR3: CASSLTGYQPQHF; DNA: TGTGCCAGCAGTCTTACAGGGTACCAGCCCCAGCATTTT
size: NA; J: TRBJ1-3; D: TRBD1; V: TRBV18; CDR3: CASHPGQGVISGNTIYF; DNA: TGTGCCAGCCACCCGGGACAGGGGGTAATCTCTGGAAACACCATATATTTT
size: NA; J: TRBJ2-5; D: TRBD1; V: TRBV19; CDR3: CASSQGLRETQYF; DNA: TGTGCCAGTTCACAGGGGTTGAGGGAGACCCAGTACTTC
size: NA; J: TRBJ2-1; D: TRBD2; V: TRBV5-1; CDR3: CASSVGGWNEQFF; DNA: TGCGCCAGCTCTGTCGGGGGGTGGAATGAGCAGTTCTTC
size: NA; J: TRBJ1-5; D: NA; V: TRBV7-9; CDR3: CASSPGRFGDSNQPQHF; DNA: TGTGCCAGCAGCCCGGGACGGTTCGGTGATAGCAATCAGCCCCAGCATTTT
size: NA; J: TRBJ2-1; D: TRBD1; V: TRBV5-1; CDR3: CASSLLTGASANEQFF; DNA: TGCGCCAGCAGCTTACTGACAGGGGCTTCGGCAAATGAGCAGTTCTTC
size: NA; J: TRBJ2-7; D: NA; V: TRBV5-1; CDR3: CARPYSYSGKFYEQYF; DNA: TGCGCCAGACCCTACTCTTACTCCGGGAAATTCTACGAGCAGTACTTC
size: NA; J: TRBJ2-7; D: TRBD2; V: TRBV18; CDR3: CASSLLAGETYEQYF; DNA: TGTGCCAGCTCACTACTAGCGGGAGAGACCTACGAGCAGTACTTC
size: NA; J: TRBJ2-1; D: TRBD2; V: TRBV28; CDR3: CASRTGTSGSGVF; DNA: TGTGCCAGCAGGACCGGGACTAGCGGGAGTGGGGTCTTC
size: NA; J: TRBJ1-1; D: NA; V: TRBV27; CDR3: CASSTRVPVTTEAFF; DNA: TGTGCCAGCAGTACTCGGGTGCCGGTGACCACTGAAGCTTTCTTT
size: NA; J: TRBJ2-7; D: NA; V: TRBV28; CDR3: CASSFQSSYEQYF; DNA: TGTGCCAGCAGTTTTCAAAGCTCCTACGAGCAGTACTTC
size: once; J: TRBJ2-3; D: NA; V: TRBV7-3; CDR3: CASSPSRTDTQYF; DNA: TGTGCCAGCAGCCCCTCCCGGACAGATACGCAGTATTTT
size: NA; J: TRBJ2-4; D: NA; V: TRBV5-1; CDR3: CASSEGKAKNIQYF; DNA: TGCGCCAGCAGCGAGGGGAAAGCCAAAAACATTCAGTACTTC
size: NA; J: TRBJ1-6; D: TRBD1; V: TRBV29-1; CDR3: CSARDRAGSPLHF; DNA: TGCAGCGCCCGAGACAGGGCTGGTTCACCCCTCCACTTT
size: once; J: TRBJ2-1; D: NA; V: TRBV6-6; CDR3: CASSTPGSLNNEQFF; DNA: TGTGCCAGCAGTACACCAGGGAGCCTAAACAATGAGCAGTTCTTC
size: NA; J: TRBJ1-5; D: NA; V: TRBV28; CDR3: CATLDRRAYQPQHF; DNA: TGTGCCACCCTAGACAGGAGGGCTTACCAGCCCCAGCATTTT
size: NA; J: TRBJ2-6; D: TRBD2; V: TRBV18; CDR3: CASSPGLAGLTGANVLTF; DNA: TGTGCCAGCTCACCGGGACTAGCGGGACTCACTGGGGCCAACGTCCTGACTTTC
size: NA; J: TRBJ1-1; D: NA; V: TRBV30; CDR3: CAWSEVTEAFF; DNA: TGTGCCTGGAGTGAAGTCACTGAAGCTTTCTTT